This T cell receptor beta chain was captured in a study of blood T cell repertoires in COVID-19. Overall study context: Specimens from acute and convalescent COVID-19 originated in the United States, Italy and Spain.

Germline lookup yields CDR1 LGHDT and CDR2 YNNKEL (reference sequence). Trimming shortened V by 1 base and J by 15 bases, and 18 bases separated the two germline ends. The CDR3 spans 14 residues. Original handling: Reference gene primer amplification gave nucleated cell count estimates. The protocol was immunoSEQ multiplex PCR, while the TCRdb copy is restricted to in-frame clones and leaves out a portion. D and trimming were read from the DNA, whereas the V and J calls and clone size are those reported in that table. The sample comprises under 300,000 clones, approximately 88% of which are singletons, and 0.94% rests with the top ten.

The rearrangement joins TRBV3-1 (or the pseudogene TRBV3-2) to TRBJ1-4; TRBD1 is a possible D gene (6 bases). Sequenced sample: peripheral blood. The clonotype originates from a woman in her forties who had recovered from COVID-19. CDR3 in amino acids: CASSQAQGGIRVFF. The CDR3 bases are TGTGCCAGCAGCCAAGCACAAGGGGGTATTAGGGTGTTTTTT.